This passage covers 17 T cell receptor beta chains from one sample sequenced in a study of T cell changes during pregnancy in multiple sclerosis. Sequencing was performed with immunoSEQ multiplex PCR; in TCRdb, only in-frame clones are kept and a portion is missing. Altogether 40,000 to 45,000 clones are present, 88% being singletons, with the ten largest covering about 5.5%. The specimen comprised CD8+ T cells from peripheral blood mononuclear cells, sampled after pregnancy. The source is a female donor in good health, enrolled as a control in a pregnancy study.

The CDR3 DNA reads TGTGCCAGCAGCTTAGTGGTGGGGGCGGGCGAGCAGTACTTC. The encoded protein is CASSLVVGAGEQYF. The gene calls are TRBV7-2 and TRBJ2-7; maybe TRBD1 (6 bases). Germline V gives CDR1 SGHTA, CDR2 FQGNSA. The CDR3 length is 14 residues. Trimming stripped 1 base from V and 6 bases from J, with 13 bases between.

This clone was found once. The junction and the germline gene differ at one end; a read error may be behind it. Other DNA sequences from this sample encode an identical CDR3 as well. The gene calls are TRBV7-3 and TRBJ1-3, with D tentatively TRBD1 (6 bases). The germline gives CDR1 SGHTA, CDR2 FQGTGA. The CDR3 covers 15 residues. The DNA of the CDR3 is TGCGCCAGCAGCTCAACAGGGAGCTCTGGAAACACCATATATTTT. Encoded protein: CASSSTGSSGNTIYF.

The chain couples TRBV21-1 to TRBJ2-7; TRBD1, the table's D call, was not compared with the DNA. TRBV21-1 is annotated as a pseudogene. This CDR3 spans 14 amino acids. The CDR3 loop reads CASSKGYGHYEQYF. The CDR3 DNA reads TGTGCCAGCAGCAAAGGATATGGGCACTACGAGCAGTACTTC.

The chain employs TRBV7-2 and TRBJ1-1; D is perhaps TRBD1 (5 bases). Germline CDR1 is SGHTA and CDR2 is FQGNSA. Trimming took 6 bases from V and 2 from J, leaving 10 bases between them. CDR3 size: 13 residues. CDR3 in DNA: TGTGCCAGCAGGGAGGGGCCTAACACTGAAGCTTTCTTT. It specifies CASREGPNTEAFF.

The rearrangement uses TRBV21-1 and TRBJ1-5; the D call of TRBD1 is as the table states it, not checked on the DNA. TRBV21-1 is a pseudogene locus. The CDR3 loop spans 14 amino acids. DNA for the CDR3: TGTGCCAGCAGCAGCAGGAATAGCAATCAGCCCCAGCATTTT. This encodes CASSSRNSNQPQHF.

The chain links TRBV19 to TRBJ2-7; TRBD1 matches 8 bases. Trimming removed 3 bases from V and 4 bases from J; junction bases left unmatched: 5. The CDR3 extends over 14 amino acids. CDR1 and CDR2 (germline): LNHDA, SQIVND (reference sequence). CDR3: CASSIGQGAYEQYF. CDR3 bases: TGTGCCAGTAGTATTGGGCAGGGGGCTTACGAGCAGTACTTC.

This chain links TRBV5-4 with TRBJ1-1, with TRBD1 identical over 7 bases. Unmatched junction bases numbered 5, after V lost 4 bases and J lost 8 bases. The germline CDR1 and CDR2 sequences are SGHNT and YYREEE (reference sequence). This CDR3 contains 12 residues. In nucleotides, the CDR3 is TGTGCCAGCAGCGCCCCGACAGGGGAAGCTTTCTTT. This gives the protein CASSAPTGEAFF.

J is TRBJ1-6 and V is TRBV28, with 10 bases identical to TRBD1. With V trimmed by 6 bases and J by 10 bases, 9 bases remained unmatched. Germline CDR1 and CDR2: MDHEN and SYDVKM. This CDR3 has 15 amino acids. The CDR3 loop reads CASRPGTGENSPLHF. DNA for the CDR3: TGTGCCAGCAGGCCGGGGACAGGGGAAAACTCACCCCTCCACTTT.

CDR3 loop: CASSPSDRVKGYTF. The CDR3 DNA reads as TGTGCCAGCAGCCCCTCCGACAGGGTCAAAGGCTACACCTTC. J is TRBJ1-2 and V is TRBV9; 7 nucleotides align to TRBD1. Germline assignment: CDR1 SGDLS and CDR2 YYNGEE. The CDR3 has 14 amino acids. The J segment lost 8 bases and the V segment lost 4 bases, leaving 11 bases of the junction unmatched.

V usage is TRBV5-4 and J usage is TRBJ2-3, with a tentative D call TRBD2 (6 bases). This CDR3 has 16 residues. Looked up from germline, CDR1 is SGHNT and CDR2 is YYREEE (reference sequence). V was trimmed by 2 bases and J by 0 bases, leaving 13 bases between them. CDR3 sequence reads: CASSFRAGLSTDTQYF. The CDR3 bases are TGTGCCAGCAGCTTTCGTGCGGGGCTGAGCACAGATACGCAGTATTTT.

The CDR3 region has the DNA TGTGCCAGCAGTGAACGACAGGACATGAACACTGAAGCTTTCTTT. This codes for CASSERQDMNTEAFF. The chain uses TRBV2 and TRBJ1-1; tentative D call: TRBD1 (6 bases). CDR3 length: 15 residues. The V end was cut by 2 bases, the J end by 0 bases, with 10 bases between. The germline V gene has CDR1 SNHLY and CDR2 FYNNEI.

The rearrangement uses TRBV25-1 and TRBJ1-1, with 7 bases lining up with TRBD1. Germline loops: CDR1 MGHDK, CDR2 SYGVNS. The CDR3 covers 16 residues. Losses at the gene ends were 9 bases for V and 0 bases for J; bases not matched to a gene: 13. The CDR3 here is CARRTGAPLMNTEAFF. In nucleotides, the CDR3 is TGTGCCAGGAGAACAGGGGCGCCTCTTATGAACACTGAAGCTTTCTTT.

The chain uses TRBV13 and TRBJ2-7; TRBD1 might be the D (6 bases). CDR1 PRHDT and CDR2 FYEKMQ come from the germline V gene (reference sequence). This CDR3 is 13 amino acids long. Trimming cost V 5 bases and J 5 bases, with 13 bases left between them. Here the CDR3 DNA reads TGTGCCAGCAGCGTATTCAGGGGCAACGAGCAGTACTTC. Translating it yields CASSVFRGNEQYF.

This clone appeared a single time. The CDR3 region has the DNA TGTGCCAGCAGCTTAAATTCGCACTTCTTGGAGACCCAGTACTTC. It encodes CASSLNSHFLETQYF. The chain joins TRBV7-2 to TRBJ2-5; D unclear. Germline V gives CDR1 SGHTA, CDR2 FQGNSA. Trimming took 2 bases from V and 5 from J, leaving 15 bases between them. The CDR3 spans 15 residues.

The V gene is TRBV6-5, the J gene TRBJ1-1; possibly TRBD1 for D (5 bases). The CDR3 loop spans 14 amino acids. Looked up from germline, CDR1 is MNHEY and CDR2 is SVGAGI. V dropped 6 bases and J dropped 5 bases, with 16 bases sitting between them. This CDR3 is CASRATGEGTEAFF. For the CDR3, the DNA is TGTGCCAGCAGAGCTACGGGGGAGGGTACTGAAGCTTTCTTT.

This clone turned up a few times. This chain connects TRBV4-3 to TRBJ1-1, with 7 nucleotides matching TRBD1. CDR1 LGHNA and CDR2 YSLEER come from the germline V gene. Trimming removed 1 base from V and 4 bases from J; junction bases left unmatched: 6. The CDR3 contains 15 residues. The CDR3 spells CASSQGTGSGTEAFF. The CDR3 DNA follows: TGCGCCAGCAGCCAAGGGACAGGTTCAGGCACTGAAGCTTTCTTT.

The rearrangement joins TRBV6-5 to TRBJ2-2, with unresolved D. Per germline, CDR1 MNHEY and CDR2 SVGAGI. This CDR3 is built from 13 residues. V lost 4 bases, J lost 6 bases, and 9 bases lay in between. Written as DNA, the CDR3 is TGTGCCAGCAGTTCCCTCCCCGCCGGGGAGCTGTTTTTT. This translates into CASSSLPAGELFF.